Presented here are 18 T cell receptor beta chains from one specimen sequenced in a study of cytomegalovirus exposure and HLA in healthy donors. The method was immunoSEQ multiplex PCR; TCRdb's version includes in-frame clones alone and lacks a portion of them. Of 250,000 to 400,000 clones in the sample, approximately 90% are singletons; the top ten hold over 1%. Sequenced sample: PBMCs. These receptors all come from a woman aged 30 to 39 in good health and CMV-seropositive.

The chain links TRBV11-2 to TRBJ1-2; D is ambiguous. The germline CDR1 and CDR2 sequences are SGHAT and FQNNGV. V lost 5 bases to trimming and J lost 5 bases, with 12 bases between them. This CDR3 contains 13 residues. The CDR3 coding sequence is TGTGCCAGCAGCCCAAGCTACAGTTATGGCTACACCTTC. Its protein product is CASSPSYSYGYTF. Full variable domain (missing parts from reference TRBV11-2 and TRBJ1-2): EAGVAQSPRYKIIEKRQSVAFWCNPISGHATLYWYQQILGQGPKLLIQFQNNGVVDDSQLPKDRFSAERLKGVDSTLKIQPAKLEDSAVYLCASSPSYSYGYTFGSGTRLTVV.

This chain joins TRBV4-3 and TRBJ1-5, with unresolved D. CDR1 is LGHNA and CDR2 is YSLEER in the germline V gene. Deletions cut 0 bases from V and 6 bases from J, with 15 bases between. This CDR3 has 16 residues. This CDR3 reads CASSQDPAQAPQPQHF. The CDR3 nucleotides read TGCGCCAGCAGCCAAGATCCGGCCCAGGCGCCTCAGCCCCAGCATTTT.

The CDR3 nucleotides are TGTGCCAGCCAGGGGTCCAACACCGGGGAGCTGTTTTTT. It specifies CASQGSNTGELFF. The chain carries TRBV6-5 and TRBJ2-2; tentative D call: TRBD1 (6 bases). V was cut by 8 bases and J by 2 bases, with 9 bases left in between. This CDR3 spans 13 amino acids. Germline V gene lookup returns CDR1 MNHEY and CDR2 SVGAGI.

The chain employs TRBV2 and TRBJ2-7, with D perhaps TRBD1 (6 bases). Trimming shortened V by 6 bases and J by 0 bases, and 12 bases separated the two germline ends. CDR3 length: 14 amino acids. CDR1 is SNHLY and CDR2 is FYNNEI in the germline V gene. The CDR3 loop is CASRLTGSSYEQYF. The CDR3 DNA reads TGTGCCAGCAGGTTAACAGGGAGCTCCTACGAGCAGTACTTC.

This clone was recorded once. The V and J genes are TRBV28 and TRBJ2-5, with TRBD1 matching over 10 bases. CDR1 is MDHEN and CDR2 is SYDVKM in the germline V gene. J gave up 4 bases and V 5 bases, and 7 bases lay outside the gene matches. The CDR3 has 15 amino acids. The CDR3 reads CASSPPDRGTETQYF. The CDR3 nucleotides read TGTGCCAGCAGTCCCCCGGACAGGGGGACAGAGACCCAGTACTTC.

The chain has TRBV4-1 and TRBJ2-3; 7 bases line up with TRBD2. CDR1 is MGHRA and CDR2 is YSYEKL in the germline V gene. The trim removed 4 bases at V and 4 bases at J, leaving 2 bases unmatched. CDR3 length equals 13 residues. Here the CDR3 reads CASSPGGPDTQYF. DNA for the CDR3: TGCGCCAGCAGCCCGGGAGGCCCAGATACGCAGTATTTT.

The chain is built from TRBV6-5 and TRBJ2-7, with D possibly matching TRBD1 (6 bases). CDR3 size: 16 residues. V lost 2 bases to trimming and J lost 0 bases, with 14 bases between them. Germline V lookup: CDR1 MNHEY, CDR2 SVGAGI. Here the CDR3 reads CASSYVPGHPSYEQYF. The CDR3 coding sequence is TGTGCCAGCAGTTACGTCCCGGGACATCCCTCCTACGAGCAGTACTTC.

On this clone: This same CDR3 is encoded by further DNA sequences in the sample. The chain employs TRBV6-5 and TRBJ2-1, with D perhaps assigned TRBD1 or TRBD2 (5 bases each). Trimming shortened V by 8 bases and J by 2 bases, and 13 bases separated the two germline ends. The germline V gene encodes CDR1 MNHEY and CDR2 SVGAGI. CDR3 length equals 14 residues. CDR3 DNA sequence: TGTGCCAGCTCTCCCGGGACCACCTACAATGAGCAGTTCTTC. Translating it yields CASSPGTTYNEQFF.

The CDR3 DNA reads TGTGCCAGCAGTCCCAGACTAGCCAGCGAGCAGTTCTTC. Translating gives CASSPRLASEQFF. The chain recombines TRBV27 with TRBJ2-1; TRBD2 aligns across 7 bases. This CDR3 has 13 amino acids. With 5 bases clipped from V and 10 bases from J, the junction kept 8 bases outside the gene matches. Germline V gene sequence: CDR1 MNHEY, CDR2 SMNVEV (reference sequence).

J is TRBJ2-7 and V is TRBV6-5; 7 bases are a match to TRBD2. Per the germline V gene, CDR1 is MNHEY and CDR2 is SVGAGI. V lost 6 bases, J lost 2 bases, and 4 bases stayed unmatched. The CDR3 extends over 13 amino acids. CDR3: CASRPGLAYEQYF. Written as DNA, the CDR3 is TGTGCCAGCAGACCCGGACTAGCCTACGAGCAGTACTTC.

The V and J genes are TRBV29-1 and TRBJ2-1; D is uncertain. The CDR3 runs 12 residues. In germline, CDR1 is SQVTM, CDR2 ANQGSEA. Trimming took 4 bases from V and 3 from J, leaving 7 bases between them. CDR3 in DNA: TGCAGCGTTGGTCGAGACTACAATGAGCAGTTCTTC. Protein: CSVGRDYNEQFF.

The chain uses TRBV20-1 and TRBJ1-3; no clear D gene. Trimming shortened V by 4 bases and J by 5 bases, and 6 bases separated the two germline ends. The CDR3 spans 11 residues. CDR1 is DFQATT, CDR2 SNEGSKA, per germline (reference sequence). CDR3 nucleotide sequence: TGCAGTGCTATTACACGAAACACCATATATTTT. Translated, it gives CSAITRNTIYF.

The chain is built from TRBV7-2 and TRBJ1-6; possibly TRBD1 for D (6 bases). CDR1 and CDR2 (germline): SGHTA, FQGNSA. CDR3 size: 16 residues. V dropped 2 bases and J dropped 8 bases, with 16 bases sitting between them. CDR3 in amino acids: CASSLSWAGGDSPLHF. The CDR3 DNA reads as TGTGCCAGCAGCTTATCTTGGGCGGGGGGCGATTCACCCCTCCACTTT. Complete variable domain (other parts from reference TRBV7-2 and TRBJ1-6): GAGVSQSPSNKVTEKGKDVELRCDPISGHTALYWYRQSLGQGLEFLIYFQGNSAPDKSGLPSDRFSAERTGGSVSTLTIQRTQQEDSAVYLCASSLSWAGGDSPLHFGNGTRLTVT.

The J gene is TRBJ1-1, the V gene TRBV14; no clear D gene. V gave up 4 bases and J gave up 4 bases, with 10 bases separating them. The germline CDR1 and CDR2 sequences are SGHDN and FVKESK. This CDR3 has 13 amino acids. CDR3 in amino acids: CASSLYKGTEAFF. CDR3 coding DNA: TGTGCCAGCAGCCTATACAAAGGCACTGAAGCTTTCTTT.

The chain uses TRBV5-1 and TRBJ2-2; D is unresolved. Trimming cost V 4 bases and J 5 bases, with 12 bases left between them. This CDR3 comprises 14 residues. The germline CDR1 and CDR2 sequences are SGHRS and YFSETQ. In DNA, the CDR3 is TGCGCCAGCAGCGCTCAACCGGTAACCGGGGAGCTGTTTTTT. Encoded protein: CASSAQPVTGELFF.

The chain combines TRBV11-2 with TRBJ2-2, with D possibly matching TRBD2 (6 bases). The CDR3 is 19 residues long. CDR1 and CDR2 (germline): SGHAT, FQNNGV. The ends were cut back, 8 bases at V and 1 base at J, with 26 bases in the middle. DNA for the CDR3: TGTGCCAGCCTCCCTGGGGGGAAACCTCGGACAATGAACACCGGGGAGCTGTTTTTT. Amino acids: CASLPGGKPRTMNTGELFF.

V usage is TRBV14 and J usage is TRBJ1-2; 7 bases fit TRBD1. V was pared by 1 base and J by 7 bases, with 6 bases of the junction left unmatched. The CDR3 is made up of 14 amino acids. The germline V gene encodes CDR1 SGHDN and CDR2 FVKESK. CDR3 sequence: CASSQGGGAFGYTF. The DNA for the CDR3 is TGTGCCAGCAGCCAAGGAGGGGGCGCTTTTGGCTACACCTTC.

This chain links TRBV6-1 with TRBJ1-2; maybe TRBD1 (6 bases). V was trimmed by 11 bases and J by 2 bases, leaving 21 bases between them. Germline V gene data show CDR1 as MNHNS and CDR2 as SASEGT. The CDR3 sequence is 15 residues long. The CDR3 region has the DNA TGTGCCGGTACTATGGGAGGGGGGGGAAACTATGGCTACACCTTC. Translating it yields CAGTMGGGGNYGYTF.